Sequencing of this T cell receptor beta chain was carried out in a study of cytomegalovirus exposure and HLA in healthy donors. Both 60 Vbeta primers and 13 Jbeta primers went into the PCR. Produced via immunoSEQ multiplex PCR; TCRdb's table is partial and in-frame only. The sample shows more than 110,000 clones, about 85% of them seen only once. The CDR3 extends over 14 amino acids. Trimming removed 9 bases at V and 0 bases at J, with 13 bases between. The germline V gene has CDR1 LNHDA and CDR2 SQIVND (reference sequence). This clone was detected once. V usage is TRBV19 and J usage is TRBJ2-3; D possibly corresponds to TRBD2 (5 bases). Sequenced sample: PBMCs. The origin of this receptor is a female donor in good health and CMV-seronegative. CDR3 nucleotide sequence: TGTGCCAGCTCGACTACACTAAGCACAGATACGCAGTATTTT. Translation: CASSTTLSTDTQYF.